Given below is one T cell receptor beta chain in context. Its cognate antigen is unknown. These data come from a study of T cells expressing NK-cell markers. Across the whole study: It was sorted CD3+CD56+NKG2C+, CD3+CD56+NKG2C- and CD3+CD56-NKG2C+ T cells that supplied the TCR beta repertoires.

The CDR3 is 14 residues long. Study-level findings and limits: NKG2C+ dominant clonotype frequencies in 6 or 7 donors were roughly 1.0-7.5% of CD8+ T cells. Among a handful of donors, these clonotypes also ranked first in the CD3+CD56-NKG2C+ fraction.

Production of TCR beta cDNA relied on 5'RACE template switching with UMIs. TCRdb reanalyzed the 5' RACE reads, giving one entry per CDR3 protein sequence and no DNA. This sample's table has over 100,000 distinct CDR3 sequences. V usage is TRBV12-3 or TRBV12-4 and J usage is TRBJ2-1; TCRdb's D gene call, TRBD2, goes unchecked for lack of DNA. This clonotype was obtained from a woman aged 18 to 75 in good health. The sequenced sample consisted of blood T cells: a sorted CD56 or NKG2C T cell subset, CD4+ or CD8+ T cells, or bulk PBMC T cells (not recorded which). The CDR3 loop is CASNSGGAYNEQFF.